The T cell receptor beta chain under discussion was sequenced for a study of T cells in narcolepsy. For the study at large: Enrolled donors included narcolepsy type 1 or type 2 patients and healthy controls.

Sequenced by immunoSEQ multiplex PCR; TCRdb stores in-frame clones only, minus some. Here the sample spans around 35,000 clones, roughly 88% being singletons. General study findings and limits: In some patient and control memory CD4+ samples, autoreactive clones were absent. Blood of same and different patients, but not healthy controls, reportedly held recurring autoreactive clonotypes. Comparing one patient's CSF and blood CD4+ clonotypes highlighted HCRT- and TRIB2-specific autoreactive clonotypes.

This CDR3 spans 15 amino acids. The germline V gene encodes CDR1 MNHNS and CDR2 SASEGT. The V segment lost 3 bases and the J segment 6 bases; nucleotides outside the gene matches: 7. On this clone itself: Its antigen is unknown.

The rearrangement uses TRBV6-1 and TRBJ2-7; 11 bases are shared with TRBD2. The clonotype was recovered from a human donor with narcolepsy. The specimen was CD45RA- memory CD4+ T cells from PBMCs. CDR3 sequence reads: CASSDLAGGPGEQYF. DNA for the CDR3: TGTGCCAGCAGTGATTTAGCGGGAGGGCCAGGCGAGCAGTACTTC.